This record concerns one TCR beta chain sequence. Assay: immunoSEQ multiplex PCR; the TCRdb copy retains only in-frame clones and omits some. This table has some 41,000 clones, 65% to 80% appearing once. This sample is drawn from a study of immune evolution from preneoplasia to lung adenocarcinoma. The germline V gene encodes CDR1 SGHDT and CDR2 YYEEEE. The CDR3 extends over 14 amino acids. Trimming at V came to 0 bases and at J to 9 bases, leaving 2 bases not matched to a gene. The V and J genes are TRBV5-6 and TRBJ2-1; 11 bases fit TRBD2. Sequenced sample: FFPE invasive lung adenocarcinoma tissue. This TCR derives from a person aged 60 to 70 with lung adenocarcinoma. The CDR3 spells CASSLGTSGSEQFF. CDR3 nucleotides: TGTGCCAGCAGCTTGGGTACTAGCGGGAGTGAGCAGTTCTTC.